Each of the 20 T cell receptor beta chains below was sequenced from the same sample in a study of beta chain features in type 1 diabetes. The isolated RNA, all of it, was reverse transcribed, so expressed TCRB transcripts were what got sequenced. Sequencing used immunoSEQ multiplex PCR; TCRdb keeps in-frame clones, though not all of them. The table has some 45,000 clones, about 51% seen once. Sequenced material: Tregs from blood. Receptors were obtained from a woman aged 18 to 35 in good health.

This clone was counted once. The rearrangement uses TRBV5-6 and TRBJ2-5; 8 positions match TRBD2. TRBJ2-7 explains the end of the DNA better; the J call may be wrong. Looked up from germline, CDR1 is SGHDT and CDR2 is YYEEEE. The CDR3 is 15 amino acids. The chain's CDR3 is CASSFGTSAYYEQYF. CDR3 coding DNA: TGTGCCAGCAGTTTCGGGACTAGTGCCTACTACGAGCAGTACTTC.

V usage is TRBV2 and J usage is TRBJ2-1; 10 nucleotides match TRBD2. This CDR3 contains 16 residues. V was pared by 5 bases and J by 0 bases, with 4 bases of the junction left unmatched. Germline V gene lookup returns CDR1 SNHLY and CDR2 FYNNEI. The CDR3 bases are TGTGCCAGCAGTACCCGGACTAGCGGCTCCTACAATGAGCAGTTCTTC. It is translated as CASSTRTSGSYNEQFF.

The V and J genes are TRBV19 and TRBJ1-4; 10 nucleotides agree with TRBD1. CDR3 length equals 16 residues. The V and J ends lost 5 bases and 7 bases, in that order; junction bases with no gene match: 10. CDR1 is LNHDA and CDR2 is SQIVND in the germline V gene (reference sequence). CDR3 bases: TGTGCCAGTAGTGTTGACAGGGGGCGCCTGGCTGAAAAACTGTTTTTT. This encodes CASSVDRGRLAEKLFF.

The table lists this clone with a few counts. The J gene is TRBJ1-1, the V gene TRBV18; no definite D call. The CDR3 loop spans 15 amino acids. Germline lookup yields CDR1 KGHSH and CDR2 LQKENI. The V and J ends lost 6 bases and 4 bases respectively, with 18 bases between them. DNA of the CDR3: TGTGCCAGCTCCCCAGGAGGCAGTGGGGTCACTGAAGCTTTCTTT. It codes for CASSPGGSGVTEAFF.

The chain combines TRBV7-9 with TRBJ1-1; possible D gene TRBD1, 5 bases. The V gene's germline CDR1 is SEHNR and CDR2 FQNEAQ (reference sequence). Trimming removed 2 bases from V and 6 bases from J, with 19 bases in between. The CDR3 extends over 16 amino acids. The CDR3 sequence: CASSLMPPGGRAEAFF. Here the CDR3 DNA reads TGTGCCAGCAGCTTAATGCCGCCGGGGGGGAGGGCTGAAGCTTTCTTT. The full variable domain, in which reference TRBV7-9 and TRBJ1-1 provide the parts outside the CDR3, is DTGVSQNPRHKITKRGQNVTFRCDPISEHNRLYWYRQTLGQGPEFLTYFQNEAQLEKSRLLSDRFSAERPKGSFSTLEIQRTEQGDSAMYLCASSLMPPGGRAEAFFGQGTRLTVV.

This chain links TRBV6-5 with TRBJ2-4; 10 bases line up with TRBD1. This CDR3 has 16 amino acids. The ends lost 4 bases at V and 6 bases at J; junction bases unmatched: 9. Germline V lookup: CDR1 MNHEY, CDR2 SVGAGI. CDR3 protein: CASSSIAGTGVNIQYF. The CDR3 DNA reads as TGTGCCAGCAGTTCCATAGCCGGGACAGGGGTAAACATTCAGTACTTC.

The rearrangement uses TRBV10-3 and TRBJ2-3; D remains ambiguous. The V end lost 3 bases, the J end lost 2 bases, and 6 bases lay between the germline ends. This CDR3 spans 13 amino acids. CDR1 and CDR2 from the germline V gene are ENHRY and SYGVKD. The CDR3: CAISDQYTDTQYF. In DNA, the CDR3 is TGTGCCATCAGTGATCAGTACACAGATACGCAGTATTTT.

This clone has a handful of counts. The same CDR3 is also encoded by other DNA sequences in this sample. This chain links TRBV9 with TRBJ1-1; no reliable D call. The CDR3 is made up of 14 amino acids. The germline V and J ends were trimmed by 2 bases and 1 base, with 9 bases remaining between them. CDR1 is SGDLS and CDR2 is YYNGEE in the germline V gene. DNA for the CDR3: TGTGCCAGCAGCGTCGATACGAGGAACACTGAAGCTTTCTTT. Translation gives CASSVDTRNTEAFF.

The rearrangement links TRBV5-1 to TRBJ2-1; 9 bases are a match to TRBD1. The J segment lost 7 bases and the V segment lost 0 bases, leaving 8 bases of the junction unmatched. Germline CDR1 reads SGHRS; CDR2 reads YFSETQ. The CDR3 runs to 16 residues. CDR3 sequence: CASSLALWDRDNEQFF. Here the CDR3 DNA reads TGCGCCAGCAGCTTGGCATTGTGGGACAGGGATAATGAGCAGTTCTTC. The entire variable domain, with the rest obtained from reference TRBV5-1 and TRBJ2-1, is as follows: KAGVTQTPRYLIKTRGQQVTLSCSPISGHRSVSWYQQTPGQGLQFLFEYFSETQRNKGNFPGRFSGRQFSNSRSEMNVSTLELGDSALYLCASSLALWDRDNEQFFGPGTRLTVL.

This clone was detected a few times. The CDR3 region is CASSPVDSYDQPQHF. The CDR3 nucleotides are TGTGCCAGCTCACCAGTTGACAGCTACGATCAGCCCCAGCATTTT. The rearrangement uses TRBV18 and TRBJ1-5; perhaps TRBD1 as D (5 bases). Germline loops: CDR1 KGHSH, CDR2 LQKENI. Trimming cost V 2 bases and J 5 bases, with 13 bases left between them. This CDR3 comprises 15 residues.

The genes are TRBV18 and TRBJ2-5; 14 bases are a match to TRBD2. In germline, CDR1 is KGHSH, CDR2 LQKENI. The ends lost 3 bases at V and 4 bases at J; junction bases unmatched: 10. The CDR3 spans 18 residues. Here the CDR3 reads CASSPPGTSGSTPETQYF. In DNA, the CDR3 is TGTGCCAGCTCACCTCCCGGGACTAGCGGGAGCACCCCAGAGACCCAGTACTTC.

The chain recombines TRBV7-2 with TRBJ2-1, with 9 bases aligning to TRBD2. The germline V gene has CDR1 SGHTA and CDR2 FQGNSA. After removal of 4 bases from V and 7 bases from J, the junction contained 14 bases not matched to a gene. The CDR3 is 17 amino acids. Written as DNA, the CDR3 is TGTGCCAGCAGCTCTCTTAGCGGGAGTAATCTTGGGAATGAGCAGTTCTTC. Amino acids: CASSSLSGSNLGNEQFF.

V usage is TRBV2 and J usage is TRBJ2-7; D gene uncertain. CDR1 is SNHLY, CDR2 FYNNEI, per germline. Trimming stripped 8 bases from V and 2 bases from J, with 10 bases between. The CDR3 sequence is 12 residues long. CDR3 coding DNA: TGTGCCAGCGTACAGCTAACCTACGAGCAGTACTTC. Translating it yields CASVQLTYEQYF. The full variable domain, its missing parts supplied by reference TRBV2 and TRBJ2-7, is EPEVTQTPSHQVTQMGQEVILRCVPISNHLYFYWYRQILGQKVEFLVSFYNNEISEKSEIFDDQFSVERPDGSNFTLKIRSTKLEDSAMYFCASVQLTYEQYFGPGTRLTVT.

Of note for this clone: Relative to the germline gene, one junction end is altered; a read error may explain this. The J gene is TRBJ1-5, the V gene TRBV6-5; 7 bases match TRBD1. The CDR3 extends over 15 amino acids. Germline V lookup: CDR1 MNHEY, CDR2 SVGAGI. The DNA for the CDR3 is TGTGCCAGCAGTCAGCACCGGGACAGCAGTCAGCCCCAGCATTTT. Amino acid sequence: CASSQHRDSSQPQHF.

The rearrangement links TRBV19 to TRBJ1-2, with D unclear. Germline CDR1 LNHDA, CDR2 SQIVND (reference sequence). Deletions cut 7 bases from V and 8 bases from J, with 23 bases between. The CDR3 totals 15 residues. For the CDR3, the DNA is TGTGCCAGTACCTTCTCCTTAGCCAAAAGCTTGGGCTACACCTTC. Its translation: CASTFSLAKSLGYTF. The complete variable domain, with remaining parts taken from reference TRBV19 and TRBJ1-2, reads DGGITQSPKYLFRKEGQNVTLSCEQNLNHDAMYWYRQDPGQGLRLIYYSQIVNDFQKGDIAEGYSVSREKKESFPLTVTSAQKNPTAFYLCASTFSLAKSLGYTFGSGTRLTVV.

The chain links TRBV10-1 to TRBJ1-2; weak D call: TRBD1 (6 bases). Trimming pared 3 bases from V and 6 bases from J, leaving 11 bases between. Germline V gene lookup returns CDR1 WNHNN and CDR2 SYGVQD (reference sequence). The CDR3 covers 13 residues. This CDR3 is CASSDGTKDGYTF. The CDR3 DNA reads TGCGCCAGCAGTGACGGGACAAAAGATGGCTACACCTTC.

V is TRBV27 and J is TRBJ1-1, with D possibly being TRBD1 (5 bases). The CDR3 totals 16 residues. Deletions cut 6 bases from V and 1 base from J, with 18 bases between. Germline values: CDR1 MNHEY, CDR2 SMNVEV (reference sequence). CDR3 in amino acids: CASRNRRVSRNTEAFF. CDR3 in DNA: TGTGCCAGCAGGAATCGCAGGGTATCGAGGAACACTGAAGCTTTCTTT.

The genes are TRBV19 and TRBJ2-2, with 8 bases that match TRBD2. The germline CDR1 and CDR2 sequences are LNHDA and SQIVND (reference sequence). The V segment lost 8 bases and the J segment 4 bases; nucleotides outside the gene matches: 9. This CDR3 region has 15 residues. The CDR3, as DNA: TGTGCCAGTCGGCTTGCGGGAGGAAGCACCGGGGAGCTGTTTTTT. Protein product: CASRLAGGSTGELFF.

V gene TRBV6-5 combines with J gene TRBJ1-1; TRBD1 agrees at 8 bases. This CDR3 spans 15 amino acids. J gave up 0 bases and V 6 bases, and 6 bases lay outside the gene matches. Germline loops: CDR1 MNHEY, CDR2 SVGAGI. The DNA of the CDR3 is TGTGCCAGCAGACGGACAGGGACCCTGAACACTGAAGCTTTCTTT. Protein product: CASRRTGTLNTEAFF.

This clone has a single count. The chain joins TRBV28 to TRBJ1-1; 11 bases align to TRBD1. V dropped 5 bases and J dropped 0; count of bases not matched to a gene: 14. From germline, CDR1 is MDHEN and CDR2 SYDVKM. This CDR3 has 19 amino acids. The CDR3 reads CASSPYTLGQGGMNTEAFF. The CDR3 DNA is TGTGCCAGCAGTCCCTATACCCTGGGACAGGGGGGGATGAACACTGAAGCTTTCTTT.